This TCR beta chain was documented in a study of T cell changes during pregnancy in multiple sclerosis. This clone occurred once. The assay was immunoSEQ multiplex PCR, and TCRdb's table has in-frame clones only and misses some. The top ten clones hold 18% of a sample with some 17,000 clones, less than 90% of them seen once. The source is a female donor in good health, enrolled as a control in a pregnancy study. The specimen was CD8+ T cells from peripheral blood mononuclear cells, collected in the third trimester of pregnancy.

In DNA form, the CDR3 reads TGTGCCAGCAGCTTAGTTGGTCAGGGATTGAACACTGAAGCTTTCTTT. As protein: CASSLVGQGLNTEAFF. This rearrangement joins TRBV7-9 to TRBJ1-1; tentative D call: TRBD1 (5 bases). From germline, CDR1 is SEHNR and CDR2 FQNEAQ (reference sequence). Trimming left V 1 base short and J 0 bases short, with 12 bases between. The CDR3 contains 16 residues.